This T cell receptor (beta chain) emerged from a study of blood T cell repertoires in COVID-19. Overall study: Collection of acute and convalescent COVID-19 samples took place in the United States, Italy and Spain. T cells, B-cell-depleted T cells, or PBMCs provided the cDNA or gDNA that served as material.

This clone was picked up one time. CDR1 is LNHDA, CDR2 SQIVND, per germline (reference sequence). CDR3 size: 15 residues. The ends lost 10 bases at V and 3 bases at J; junction bases unmatched: 11. How the authors handled the data: Amplification of reference gene primers provided the estimated nucleated cell counts. Profiling relied on immunoSEQ multiplex PCR, and the TCRdb table lists in-frame clones only, not all of them. That table furnishes V, J and clone size, whereas the DNA furnished D and trimming. Here the sample spans about 96,000 clones, 85% to 90% being singletons. The clonotype originates from a human donor with COVID-19, enrolled during active disease. The donor label of this sample is uncertain. Sample: peripheral blood. The chain recombines TRBV19 with TRBJ2-3, with 9 nucleotides matching TRBD1. CDR3 bases: TGTGCCACCATGGACAGGGGACCTTATACAGATACGCAGTATTTT. Translating gives CATMDRGPYTDTQYF.